This TCR beta chain was recovered during a study of shared clonotypes between healthy human individuals (dated by TCRdb to about 2020). Notes on the research overall: A few men and a couple of women, aged 18 to 49 years, made up the cohort. For each donor, three plates each were used for CD4 naive and CD4 memory, two plates were used for CD8 naive, and one plate was used for CD8 memory. Blood TCR repertoires of about 5 healthy adults were deeply sequenced to estimate repertoire size and the extent of clonotype sharing between individuals. To increase sequencing depth and limit assay-specific biases, TCR repertoire library preparation and sequencing were carried out by different laboratories using diverse techniques. Each donor's leukapheresis produced roughly between roughly 0.94 and 9.5 billion PBMCs. On the study overall, not on this receptor specifically: Because the study included a small number of donors, the genetic and exposure-history diversity represented was limited. Larger estimated clonotype richness was generally found for naive subsets than for memory subsets. Incomplete sequencing was indicated by rarefaction of sorted-subset datasets, despite the large sequencing depth. Sampling was limited to blood, and TCR repertoires in tissue likely differ from TCR repertoires in blood. Based on pairwise subsampling, the degree of clonotype sharing among donors was expected to be affected by sequencing depth. When a handful of donors were compared, the shared fraction of clonotypes was around 5% for naive CD4, 3.5% to 4% for naive CD8, about 2.5% for memory CD4, and under 0.5% for memory CD8. Compared with non-shared clonotypes, the clonotypes found in all four sorted-subset donors had higher generation probabilities.

Concerning this clone: Its antigen is unknown. The input lacks base qualities; no much larger clone sits a single base away.

For the CD8 naive samples, CD45RO-negative cells were positively selected for CCR7, yielding a CD45RA+CCR7+ population from which TemRA cells were excluded. The donors were healthy, HIV-negative adults with no recently reported acute infections or vaccinations. Only Caucasian adults living in Nashville, Tennessee, USA were represented among the donors. Blood was obtained by leukapheresis, after which PBMCs were separated by Ficoll-Histopaque density gradient centrifugation and cryopreserved in liquid nitrogen vapor phase. Purity and quantity of every magnetically sorted T cell population were checked by analytical flow cytometry. Each sorted fraction had its genomic DNA isolated and then quantified by UV absorbance on a Nanodrop 2000c. V is clipped by 9 bases and J by 3 bases, and the sequence between their germline boundaries is 10 bases long. Including cysteine and phenylalanine, the CDR3 has 12 amino acids. Left in the record is the CDR3 DNA by itself, 36 bases read in frame from the first base. In the germline V gene, CDR1 corresponds to MDHEN and CDR2 to SYDVKM.

Using the deep immunoSEQ assay, multiplex PCR amplified TCR CDR3 regions from genomic DNA. Extracted genomic DNA from each cell subset was spread evenly across all wells of several immunoSEQ 96-well plates, with each plate serving as a replicate. Each replicate PCR for sorted subsets received about 180 ng genomic DNA, equal to roughly 30,000 T cell genomes. Purified libraries were measured with a Qubit 3.0 fluorometer, size-checked on a Bioanalyzer 2100, and measured again with the KAPA Library Quantification kit. Every immunoSEQ 96-well plate was sequenced on a dedicated single-read 150-cycle Illumina NextSeq 550 flow cell. The study's own analysis went as follows. Because only junctional sequences without quality scores were contained in the immunoSEQ output, filtering matching that applied to full-length reads could not be performed. To assign V/J genes and CDR3, sequences were annotated against IMGT germline references using PyIR, a Python wrapper for IgBLAST v1.9. Reads with weak V/J assignments (E-value above 1e-6), missing CDR3, stop codons, out-of-frame junctions, or ambiguous translated residues were removed. V3J clonotypes were defined as sequences sharing an identical inferred V gene, J gene, and CDR3 amino acid sequence. Percentage overlap between repertoires was computed as shared unique clonotypes divided by the size of the smaller repertoire. Three approaches were used to assess repertoire richness: RTK rarefaction, the Chao1 estimator, and Recon v2.1 estimates of unobserved clonotypes. Generation probabilities for all TCRbeta clonotypes obtained by the gDNA method from a handful of donors were computed using OLGA. The table was pulled from immuneACCESS by TCRdb, which kept in-frame rearrangements only. Such tables lose some clones; where checked, under half of the loss comes from unresolved V genes, and the rest has no known cause. D and trimming were read from the DNA, whereas the V and J calls and clone size are those reported in that table. The sample includes fewer than 850,000 clones, with 90% to 97% observed a single time. About 0.21% of the sample lies in the top ten.

The V and J genes are TRBV28 and TRBJ2-3, with the D gene not confidently named. This sequence originates from a man under 40 in good health. The sequencing input was naive CD8+ T cells sorted from blood. The cell subset or site label of this sample denotes: CD45RA+CCR7+. In nucleotide form, the sequence is TGTGCCAGTGACTCCGGGACAGATACGCAGTATTTT. This encodes CASDSGTDTQYF.